A selection of T cell receptor beta chains follows, all from one sample in a study of blood T cell repertoires in COVID-19. Sequencing used immunoSEQ multiplex PCR; TCRdb keeps in-frame clones, though not all of them. The sample has around 250,000 clones, over 75% seen once. Sequenced sample: peripheral blood. The receptors were sampled from a human donor in a cohort sampled during active COVID-19. CDR3s include the opening cysteine and the closing phenylalanine or tryptophan. The D gene is left open where the match is weak. The size of a clone is reported for some rows only, either as once, few or many, or as a class for expanded clones.

clone size: NA
D gene: TRBD1
V gene: TRBV6-1
J gene: TRBJ1-1
CDR3 protein: CASSEKGQGRKAFF
CDR3 DNA: TGTGCCAGCAGTGAAAAGGGACAGGGGAGAAAAGCTTTCTTT

clone size: NA
D gene: NA
V gene: TRBV5-1
J gene: TRBJ2-1
CDR3 protein: CASSSNTLQGEQFF
CDR3 DNA: TGCGCCAGCAGCTCCAATACTCTACAGGGTGAGCAGTTCTTC

clone size: NA
D gene: TRBD1
V gene: TRBV6-2/TRBV6-3
J gene: TRBJ1-2
CDR3 protein: CASSFRDRSLYGYTF
CDR3 DNA: TGTGCCAGCAGTTTCCGGGACAGGAGCCTCTATGGCTACACCTTC

clone size: few
D gene: TRBD1
V gene: TRBV29-1
J gene: TRBJ1-1
CDR3 protein: CSVEGGQGSGTEAFF
CDR3 DNA: TGCAGCGTTGAAGGAGGACAGGGTTCTGGCACTGAAGCTTTCTTT

clone size: few
D gene: NA
V gene: TRBV10-1
J gene: TRBJ1-1
CDR3 protein: CASSPLGRAEAFF
CDR3 DNA: TGCGCCAGCAGCCCTCTAGGGCGGGCTGAAGCTTTCTTT

clone size: few
D gene: NA
V gene: TRBV7-2
J gene: TRBJ1-1
CDR3 protein: CASSFSRAEAFF
CDR3 DNA: TGTGCCAGCAGCTTCAGCAGGGCCGAAGCTTTCTTT

clone size: once
D gene: NA
V gene: TRBV6-2/TRBV6-3
J gene: TRBJ2-1
CDR3 protein: CASSYTPRGYNEQFF
CDR3 DNA: TGTGCCAGCAGTTACACCCCGCGGGGCTACAATGAGCAGTTCTTC

clone size: NA
D gene: NA
V gene: TRBV28
J gene: TRBJ1-1
CDR3 protein: CASSWRAEAFF
CDR3 DNA: TGTGCCAGCAGTTGGAGGGCTGAAGCTTTCTTT

clone size: NA
D gene: TRBD1
V gene: TRBV6-6
J gene: TRBJ1-2
CDR3 protein: CASRRRDSDGNYGYTF
CDR3 DNA: TGTGCCAGCAGGCGCCGGGACAGCGACGGCAACTATGGCTACACCTTC

clone size: NA
D gene: TRBD2
V gene: TRBV7-8
J gene: TRBJ2-7
CDR3 protein: CASSLRTSGSYEQYF
CDR3 DNA: TGTGCCAGCAGCCTCCGGACTAGCGGGAGTTACGAGCAGTACTTC

clone size: NA
D gene: NA
V gene: TRBV28
J gene: TRBJ2-7
CDR3 protein: CASSLLGLNYEQYF
CDR3 DNA: TGTGCCAGCAGTTTGCTAGGTCTTAATTACGAGCAGTACTTC

clone size: NA
D gene: NA
V gene: TRBV18
J gene: TRBJ2-5
CDR3 protein: CASSPQQGRETQYF
CDR3 DNA: TGTGCCAGCTCACCACAACAGGGTCGGGAGACCCAGTACTTC

clone size: NA
D gene: NA
V gene: TRBV28
J gene: TRBJ2-7
CDR3 protein: CASRTPGISYEQYF
CDR3 DNA: TGTGCCAGCAGAACACCAGGAATCTCCTACGAGCAGTACTTC

clone size: NA
D gene: NA
V gene: TRBV7-2
J gene: TRBJ1-3
CDR3 protein: CASSLSPGFLAGNTIYF
CDR3 DNA: TGTGCCAGCAGCTTATCACCAGGGTTTTTAGCTGGAAACACCATATATTTT

clone size: NA
D gene: TRBD1
V gene: TRBV5-1
J gene: TRBJ2-4
CDR3 protein: CASRPTGTVKNIQYF
CDR3 DNA: TGCGCCAGCAGACCCACCGGGACAGTAAAAAACATTCAGTACTTC

clone size: NA
D gene: NA
V gene: TRBV20-1
J gene: TRBJ2-1
CDR3 protein: CSASPGDSYNEQFF
CDR3 DNA: TGCAGTGCTAGTCCGGGGGACTCCTACAATGAGCAGTTCTTC

clone size: NA
D gene: TRBD2
V gene: TRBV12-3/TRBV12-4
J gene: TRBJ2-1
CDR3 protein: CASRVAGSNEQFF
CDR3 DNA: TGTGCCAGCAGGGTAGCGGGTAGCAATGAGCAGTTCTTC

clone size: NA
D gene: NA
V gene: TRBV11-2
J gene: TRBJ2-5
CDR3 protein: CASSPRVRGPVGETQYF
CDR3 DNA: TGTGCCAGCAGCCCCCGGGTGCGGGGGCCCGTCGGGGAGACCCAGTACTTC

clone size: NA
D gene: TRBD1
V gene: TRBV18
J gene: TRBJ1-3
CDR3 protein: CASSFDRGSGNTIYF
CDR3 DNA: TGTGCCAGCTCATTCGACAGGGGCTCTGGAAACACCATATATTTT

clone size: NA
D gene: TRBD1
V gene: TRBV29-1
J gene: TRBJ2-7
CDR3 protein: CSVDKTGSTEQYF
CDR3 DNA: TGCAGCGTTGATAAGACAGGGAGTACCGAGCAGTACTTC

clone size: NA
D gene: TRBD2
V gene: TRBV27
J gene: TRBJ2-1
CDR3 protein: CASIAGSSYNEQFF
CDR3 DNA: TGTGCCAGCATAGCGGGTAGCTCCTACAATGAGCAGTTCTTC

clone size: once
D gene: TRBD1
V gene: TRBV4-1
J gene: TRBJ1-5
CDR3 protein: CASSQDRGQPQHF
CDR3 DNA: TGCGCCAGCAGCCAGGACAGGGGCCAGCCCCAGCATTTT

clone size: few
D gene: NA
V gene: TRBV6-4
J gene: TRBJ1-5
CDR3 protein: CASSVGDNQPQHF
CDR3 DNA: TGTGCCAGCAGTGTAGGGGACAATCAGCCCCAGCATTTT

clone size: NA
D gene: TRBD1
V gene: TRBV27
J gene: TRBJ2-2
CDR3 protein: CASRRTGLNTGELFF
CDR3 DNA: TGTGCCAGCAGACGGACAGGGCTCAACACCGGGGAGCTGTTTTTT

clone size: NA
D gene: NA
V gene: TRBV18
J gene: TRBJ1-1
CDR3 protein: CASSPPLQDTEAFF
CDR3 DNA: TGTGCCAGCTCACCACCTCTCCAGGACACTGAAGCTTTCTTT

clone size: NA
D gene: TRBD1
V gene: TRBV18
J gene: TRBJ2-5
CDR3 protein: CASSPTGEETQYF
CDR3 DNA: TGTGCCAGCTCACCAACAGGGGAAGAGACCCAGTACTTC

clone size: NA
D gene: TRBD1
V gene: TRBV3-1/TRBV3-2
J gene: TRBJ1-2
CDR3 protein: CASSPWTGGLGYTF
CDR3 DNA: TGTGCCAGCAGCCCGTGGACAGGGGGCCTTGGCTACACCTTC

clone size: NA
D gene: TRBD1
V gene: TRBV6-6
J gene: TRBJ2-1
CDR3 protein: CASRLQGAKYNEQFF
CDR3 DNA: TGTGCCAGCAGACTACAGGGGGCGAAGTACAATGAGCAGTTCTTC

clone size: once
D gene: NA
V gene: TRBV20-1
J gene: TRBJ2-1
CDR3 protein: CSALYNEQFF
CDR3 DNA: TGCAGTGCTCTATACAATGAGCAGTTCTTC

clone size: once
D gene: TRBD1
V gene: TRBV10-1
J gene: TRBJ2-1
CDR3 protein: CASSDETGNVEQFF
CDR3 DNA: TGCGCCAGCAGTGATGAGACAGGGAATGTAGAGCAGTTCTTC

clone size: NA
D gene: TRBD1
V gene: TRBV2
J gene: TRBJ2-5
CDR3 protein: CASRGTGGDETQYF
CDR3 DNA: TGTGCCAGCAGGGGGACAGGGGGAGACGAGACCCAGTACTTC

clone size: NA
D gene: NA
V gene: TRBV3-1/TRBV3-2
J gene: TRBJ2-7
CDR3 protein: CASSLSQAYEQYF
CDR3 DNA: TGTGCCAGCAGCCTAAGCCAGGCCTACGAGCAGTACTTC

clone size: NA
D gene: NA
V gene: TRBV10-1
J gene: TRBJ2-2
CDR3 protein: CASSGQINTGELFF
CDR3 DNA: TGCGCCAGTAGTGGGCAGATCAACACCGGGGAGCTGTTTTTT

clone size: NA
D gene: TRBD2
V gene: TRBV20-1
J gene: TRBJ2-2
CDR3 protein: CSASQAGVDTGELFF
CDR3 DNA: TGCAGTGCTAGTCAGGCGGGGGTGGACACCGGGGAGCTGTTTTTT

clone size: NA
D gene: NA
V gene: TRBV5-4
J gene: TRBJ2-7
CDR3 protein: CASSGREYEQYF
CDR3 DNA: TGTGCCAGCAGCGGGAGAGAATACGAGCAGTACTTC

clone size: NA
D gene: TRBD2
V gene: TRBV5-4
J gene: TRBJ2-1
CDR3 protein: CASSPPTSGSYNEQFF
CDR3 DNA: TGTGCCAGCAGCCCTCCGACTAGCGGGTCCTACAATGAGCAGTTCTTC

clone size: NA
D gene: TRBD2
V gene: TRBV14
J gene: TRBJ2-1
CDR3 protein: CASSIYELAGESNEQFF
CDR3 DNA: TGTGCCAGCAGCATATATGAACTAGCGGGAGAATCCAATGAGCAGTTCTTC

clone size: NA
D gene: NA
V gene: TRBV6-5
J gene: TRBJ2-3
CDR3 protein: CASSGTPPSTDTQYF
CDR3 DNA: TGTGCCAGCAGCGGGACACCCCCAAGCACAGATACGCAGTATTTT

clone size: few
D gene: TRBD2
V gene: TRBV19
J gene: TRBJ2-1
CDR3 protein: CASSRLAGAYNGNEQFF
CDR3 DNA: TGTGCCAGTAGTCGACTAGCGGGAGCTTACAACGGCAATGAGCAGTTCTTC

clone size: NA
D gene: NA
V gene: TRBV3-1/TRBV3-2
J gene: TRBJ2-5
CDR3 protein: CASNPRGRETQYF
CDR3 DNA: TGTGCCAGCAACCCCAGGGGGAGGGAGACCCAGTACTTC

clone size: NA
D gene: NA
V gene: TRBV5-1
J gene: TRBJ2-7
CDR3 protein: CASSSLYEQYF
CDR3 DNA: TGCGCCAGCAGCTCCCTCTACGAGCAGTACTTC

clone size: NA
D gene: NA
V gene: TRBV19
J gene: TRBJ1-1
CDR3 protein: CASSMVQGFGTEAFF
CDR3 DNA: TGTGCCAGTAGTATGGTGCAGGGTTTCGGCACTGAAGCTTTCTTT

clone size: NA
D gene: TRBD2
V gene: TRBV10-3
J gene: TRBJ2-7
CDR3 protein: CAISESLAGADSYEQYF
CDR3 DNA: TGTGCCATCAGTGAGTCGCTAGCGGGGGCCGACTCCTACGAGCAGTACTTC

clone size: NA
D gene: TRBD2
V gene: TRBV28
J gene: TRBJ2-1
CDR3 protein: CASRSSGDEQFF
CDR3 DNA: TGTGCCAGCAGGAGTAGCGGGGATGAGCAGTTCTTC

clone size: few
D gene: TRBD2
V gene: TRBV5-1
J gene: TRBJ2-7
CDR3 protein: CASNLPGLGRDEQYF
CDR3 DNA: TGCGCCAGCAACTTACCGGGACTAGGAAGAGATGAGCAGTACTTC

clone size: few
D gene: NA
V gene: TRBV27
J gene: TRBJ2-5
CDR3 protein: CASSLGATTYETQYF
CDR3 DNA: TGTGCCAGCAGTTTAGGGGCCACTACGTACGAGACCCAGTACTTC

clone size: few
D gene: NA
V gene: TRBV6-1
J gene: TRBJ1-1
CDR3 protein: CASSEGGYVEAFF
CDR3 DNA: TGTGCCAGCAGTGAGGGGGGGTACGTTGAAGCTTTCTTT

clone size: NA
D gene: TRBD2
V gene: TRBV3-1/TRBV3-2
J gene: TRBJ2-5
CDR3 protein: CASSPTPRTRKETQYF
CDR3 DNA: TGTGCCAGCAGCCCCACCCCGCGGACTAGGAAAGAGACCCAGTACTTC

clone size: few
D gene: NA
V gene: TRBV28
J gene: TRBJ1-5
CDR3 protein: CASSLGGSQSNQPQHF
CDR3 DNA: TGTGCCAGCAGTTTAGGAGGGAGTCAGAGCAATCAGCCCCAGCATTTT

clone size: NA
D gene: NA
V gene: TRBV7-6
J gene: TRBJ1-1
CDR3 protein: CASSRDMNTEAFF
CDR3 DNA: TGTGCCAGCAGCCGCGATATGAACACTGAAGCTTTCTTT

clone size: NA
D gene: NA
V gene: TRBV7-3
J gene: TRBJ2-1
CDR3 protein: CASSSQGSKASSYNEQFF
CDR3 DNA: TGTGCCAGCAGCTCACAGGGAAGTAAGGCCAGCTCCTACAATGAGCAGTTCTTC

clone size: NA
D gene: TRBD2
V gene: TRBV10-2
J gene: TRBJ2-1
CDR3 protein: CASSVGTSGSNEQFF
CDR3 DNA: TGCGCCAGCAGTGTGGGGACTAGCGGGAGCAATGAGCAGTTCTTC

clone size: NA
D gene: NA
V gene: TRBV29-1
J gene: TRBJ2-1
CDR3 protein: CSQRAGYNEQFF
CDR3 DNA: TGCAGCCAGAGGGCAGGATACAATGAGCAGTTCTTC